This T cell receptor beta chain was retrieved from a study of blood T cell repertoires in COVID-19. As for the study in general: Specimens from acute and convalescent COVID-19 originated in the United States, Italy and Spain. T cells, B-cell-depleted T cells, or PBMCs supplied cDNA or gDNA.

Original handling: Cell counts per sample came from amplifying reference gene primers. Generated by immunoSEQ multiplex PCR, the TCRdb table keeps only in-frame clones and is missing some. Clone size and V and J calls were adopted from that table, with D and trimming inferred from the DNA. The sample holds roughly 21,000 clones, 83% seen once. Germline V gene lookup returns CDR1 GTSNPN and CDR2 SVGIG (reference sequence). V was trimmed by 0 bases and J by 3 bases, leaving 6 bases between them. The length of the CDR3 is 13 residues. The receptor was isolated from a human donor in a cohort sampled during active COVID-19. The J gene is TRBJ1-3, the V gene TRBV30; a weak D match, TRBD1 (6 bases). Sequencing was performed on peripheral blood. CDR3 nucleotide sequence: TGTGCCTGGAGTGTACAGGGTGGAAACACCATATATTTT. It encodes CAWSVQGGNTIYF.